Listed below are T cell receptor beta chains from one sample, sequenced in a study of blood T cell repertoires in COVID-19. Assay: immunoSEQ multiplex PCR; the TCRdb copy retains only in-frame clones and omits some. The table lists 150,000 to 200,000 clones, 70% to 90% of them singletons. The sample comprised peripheral blood. These receptors all stem from a man between 60 and 75 years old with acute or convalescent COVID-19. Both conserved end residues are trimmed from each CDR3. A D gene is named only where the DNA matches it firmly.

J	V	D	CDR3
TRBJ1-5	TRBV12-3/TRBV12-4	NA	ASSLGGGPQH
TRBJ1-4	TRBV28	NA	ASSLFLQVPF
TRBJ2-1	TRBV11-2	TRBD2	ASNQGLAGGYEQF
TRBJ1-3	TRBV6-5	NA	ASSLQGLFGNTIY
TRBJ2-1	TRBV7-9	TRBD2	ASSSISGPSYINEQF
TRBJ1-2	TRBV28	NA	ASSPPGFGYT
TRBJ2-1	TRBV7-8	TRBD2	ASSLTMGGRHHNEQF
TRBJ1-1	TRBV14	TRBD1	ASSQGPGGQTEAF
TRBJ1-4	TRBV28	NA	ASSPGGRGNEKLF
TRBJ2-3	TRBV27	TRBD2	ASSRTSGSTDTQY
TRBJ1-3	TRBV3-1/TRBV3-2	NA	ASSQEGGSGNTIY
TRBJ1-2	TRBV29-1	NA	SASGAGSYGYT
TRBJ1-2	TRBV7-3	TRBD1	ASSFGQGANYGYT
TRBJ2-4	TRBV5-1	TRBD1	ASSRGQGLAKNIQY